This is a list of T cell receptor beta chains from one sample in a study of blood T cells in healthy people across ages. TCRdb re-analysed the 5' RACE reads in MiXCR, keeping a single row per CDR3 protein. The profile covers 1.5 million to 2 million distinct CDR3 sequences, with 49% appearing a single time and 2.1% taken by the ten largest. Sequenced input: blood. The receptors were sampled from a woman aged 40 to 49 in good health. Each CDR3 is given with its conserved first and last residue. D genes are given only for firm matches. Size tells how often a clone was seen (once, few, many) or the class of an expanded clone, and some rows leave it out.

DNA: TGTGCCAGCAGTTTCCTCTCCGGGACTAGCGGGGGGGCACGGGAGACCCAGTACTTC
CDR3: CASSFLSGTSGGARETQYF
size: -
D: TRBD2
J: TRBJ2-5
V: TRBV28

DNA: TGTGCCAGCAGCCAAGATGGGACCCAGGGACGCAAAAACATTCAGTACTTC
CDR3: CASSQDGTQGRKNIQYF
size: -
D: -
J: TRBJ2-4
V: TRBV4-2

DNA: TGCAGTGCGAAGGGCGGCCATAACTATGGCTACACCTTC
CDR3: CSAKGGHNYGYTF
size: -
D: -
J: TRBJ1-2
V: TRBV20-1

DNA: TGTGCCAGCAGGGGACAGGGGGACAATGAGCAGTACTTC
CDR3: CASRGQGDNEQYF
size: -
D: TRBD1
J: TRBJ2-7
V: TRBV28

DNA: TGTGCCAGCAGTGATACCGGGACCGCAACCTACGAGCAGTACTTC
CDR3: CASSDTGTATYEQYF
size: once
D: -
J: TRBJ2-7
V: TRBV6-5

DNA: TGCGCCAGCAGCCTAGCGGGGGGACCCACAGATACGCAGTATTTT
CDR3: CASSLAGGPTDTQYF
size: many
D: TRBD2
J: TRBJ2-3
V: TRBV5-1

DNA: TGTGCCAGCAGTTTAGAGAGGGCCGGGGGGACCCAGTACTTC
CDR3: CASSLERAGGTQYF
size: once
D: -
J: TRBJ2-5
V: TRBV28

DNA: TGCGCCAGCAGCCAAGCCTATGCAGATACGCAGTATTTT
CDR3: CASSQAYADTQYF
size: few
D: -
J: TRBJ2-3
V: TRBV4-3

DNA: TGTGCCAGCAGTAGGGACAGGGTGTCAGATACGCAGTATTTT
CDR3: CASSRDRVSDTQYF
size: few
D: TRBD1
J: TRBJ2-3
V: TRBV12-3/TRBV12-4

DNA: TGTGCCAGCAGCGCAGCGGGGGGGCCCTACGAGCAGTACTTC
CDR3: CASSAAGGPYEQYF
size: many
D: TRBD2
J: TRBJ2-7
V: TRBV6-6

DNA: TGTGCCAGCAGCTTAGCCTCTACAGCCTCCGAGCAGTACTTC
CDR3: CASSLASTASEQYF
size: many
D: -
J: TRBJ2-7
V: TRBV7-9

DNA: TGCGCCAGCAGCCAAGTGAACTCAGGGGGCCGAGAGACCCAGTACTTC
CDR3: CASSQVNSGGRETQYF
size: -
D: TRBD1
J: TRBJ2-5
V: TRBV4-1

DNA: TGCAGTGCCAGCGGGGGGTGGATGCAGCCCCAGCATTTT
CDR3: CSASGGWMQPQHF
size: -
D: -
J: TRBJ1-5
V: TRBV20-1

DNA: TGTGCCAGCAGCCGAGGACAGGGGGCGTCAACTGGGGCCAACGTCCTGACTTTC
CDR3: CASSRGQGASTGANVLTF
size: -
D: TRBD1
J: TRBJ2-6
V: TRBV7-9

DNA: TGTGCCAGCAGCACCAAAAGCACAGATACGCAGTATTTT
CDR3: CASSTKSTDTQYF
size: -
D: -
J: TRBJ2-3
V: TRBV9

DNA: TGCGCCAGCAGCTCGACTAGAGCTGAGCAGTTCTTC
CDR3: CASSSTRAEQFF
size: few
D: -
J: TRBJ2-1
V: TRBV5-1

DNA: TGTGCCAGCAGTCCTTATAACAGGGCAGAGACCCAGTACTTC
CDR3: CASSPYNRAETQYF
size: -
D: -
J: TRBJ2-5
V: TRBV2

DNA: TGCGCCAGCAGCTTGCTAGTCTCAGCACAAGAGACCCAGTACTTC
CDR3: CASSLLVSAQETQYF
size: -
D: -
J: TRBJ2-5
V: TRBV5-1

DNA: TGTGCCAGCAGTTTCAGGACAGGGGGCGTCTCCAATCAGCCCCAGCATTTT
CDR3: CASSFRTGGVSNQPQHF
size: few
D: TRBD1
J: TRBJ1-5
V: TRBV6-6

DNA: TGCGCCAGCAGCCAAGATCTCCCCCGGGGGGTTGTCCACGAGCAGTACTTC
CDR3: CASSQDLPRGVVHEQYF
size: -
D: TRBD2
J: TRBJ2-7
V: TRBV4-3

DNA: TGTGCCAGCAGTGCCCTGACAGGGAAGGTTGGCTACACCTTC
CDR3: CASSALTGKVGYTF
size: few
D: TRBD1
J: TRBJ1-2
V: TRBV25-1

DNA: TGTGCCACCAGTGATTCGGACAGGGGGCGGTATGGCTACACCTTC
CDR3: CATSDSDRGRYGYTF
size: once
D: TRBD1
J: TRBJ1-2
V: TRBV24-1

DNA: TGTGCCAGCGGCGTCCGGGCGGGGGGGCAGAACACAGATACGCAGTATTTT
CDR3: CASGVRAGGQNTDTQYF
size: -
D: TRBD2
J: TRBJ2-3
V: TRBV7-3

DNA: TGCAGTGCTAGTTACGAGGGCGGCTACACCTTC
CDR3: CSASYEGGYTF
size: -
D: -
J: TRBJ1-2
V: TRBV20-1

DNA: TGTGCCACCAGTGACAGGACAGGGTACCCAGATACGCAGTATTTT
CDR3: CATSDRTGYPDTQYF
size: -
D: TRBD1
J: TRBJ2-3
V: TRBV24-1

DNA: TGTGCCAGCTCACGCTTACAGGGGGCTGATGAGCAGTACTTC
CDR3: CASSRLQGADEQYF
size: -
D: TRBD1
J: TRBJ2-7
V: TRBV18

DNA: TGCAGTCTCAGGGATCTGGGCACAGATACGCAGTATTTT
CDR3: CSLRDLGTDTQYF
size: -
D: -
J: TRBJ2-3
V: TRBV20-1

DNA: TGTGCCACGGCCCTTGGGGGTGGGGAGACCCAGTACTTC
CDR3: CATALGGGETQYF
size: many
D: -
J: TRBJ2-5
V: TRBV24-1

DNA: TGTGCCAGCAGCTCGGGACCGAGGGGCTACAATGAGCAGTTCTTC
CDR3: CASSSGPRGYNEQFF
size: few
D: -
J: TRBJ2-1
V: TRBV5-5

DNA: TGTGCCAGCAGCTCTGGGCAGGGGCAAAAAGAGACCCAGTACTTC
CDR3: CASSSGQGQKETQYF
size: -
D: -
J: TRBJ2-5
V: TRBV28

DNA: TGCGCCAGCGACTTGGGACAGGGCTACAATGAGCAGTTCTTC
CDR3: CASDLGQGYNEQFF
size: -
D: TRBD1
J: TRBJ2-1
V: TRBV5-1

DNA: TGTGCCAGCAGTTTATCGGGGGTGGGGGGTCCCTACAATGAGCAGTTCTTC
CDR3: CASSLSGVGGPYNEQFF
size: -
D: -
J: TRBJ2-1
V: TRBV27

DNA: TGTGCCACCAGCACGGAGGGGGGGTCCCGCAATGAGCAGTTCTTC
CDR3: CATSTEGGSRNEQFF
size: -
D: -
J: TRBJ2-1
V: TRBV15

DNA: TGTGCCACCAAGGTAAGGACTGCTTACAATGAGCAGTTCTTC
CDR3: CATKVRTAYNEQFF
size: -
D: -
J: TRBJ2-1
V: TRBV13

DNA: TGTGCCAGCAGTCTACTCGGCAGGGCCAACTCCTACGAGCAGTACTTC
CDR3: CASSLLGRANSYEQYF
size: -
D: -
J: TRBJ2-7
V: TRBV28

DNA: TGTGCCAGCAGTCCCGGGTCAAGCCAAGAGACCCAGTACTTC
CDR3: CASSPGSSQETQYF
size: few
D: -
J: TRBJ2-5
V: TRBV12-3/TRBV12-4

DNA: TGCGCCAGCAGCTTGGTTGGGACTAGCGCCTACGAGCAGTACTTC
CDR3: CASSLVGTSAYEQYF
size: once
D: TRBD2
J: TRBJ2-7
V: TRBV5-1

DNA: TGTGCCAGCAGCCAGGGAGCGAGGTCCAAAAGCATTCAGTACTTC
CDR3: CASSQGARSKSIQYF
size: -
D: -
J: TRBJ2-4
V: TRBV14

DNA: TGTGCCAGCAGTGAAGCGCTCGGAACATTTGTCTACGAGCAGTACTTC
CDR3: CASSEALGTFVYEQYF
size: -
D: -
J: TRBJ2-7
V: TRBV6-1

DNA: TGTGCTAGTGGTTTGGGCAGGGGTATAGGAGAGACCCAGTACTTC
CDR3: CASGLGRGIGETQYF
size: once
D: -
J: TRBJ2-5
V: TRBV12-5

DNA: TGTGCCAGCAGCCAAGGGACTAGCGGGGGCGAGCAGTACTTC
CDR3: CASSQGTSGGEQYF
size: -
D: TRBD2
J: TRBJ2-7
V: TRBV3-1

DNA: TGTGCCAGCAGCCGAGAGTGGGGGACTAGCGGCGACAATGAGCAGTACTTC
CDR3: CASSREWGTSGDNEQYF
size: -
D: TRBD2
J: TRBJ2-7
V: TRBV4-2

DNA: TGTGCCAGCACCCTGACCCGCGTGACCCAGTACTTC
CDR3: CASTLTRVTQYF
size: -
D: -
J: TRBJ2-5
V: TRBV2

DNA: TGTGCCAGCAGGGACTTCCCCGGGACAGGGTTAAATGAGCAGTTCTTC
CDR3: CASRDFPGTGLNEQFF
size: -
D: TRBD1
J: TRBJ2-1
V: TRBV6-1

DNA: TGCGCCAGCAGCCAAGAATTCCCCATCTCTGGGGCCAACGTCCTGACTTTC
CDR3: CASSQEFPISGANVLTF
size: few
D: -
J: TRBJ2-6
V: TRBV4-3

DNA: TGTGCCAGCACCTACGACAGGAAAGAGACCCAGTACTTC
CDR3: CASTYDRKETQYF
size: -
D: -
J: TRBJ2-5
V: TRBV6-5

DNA: TGCAGTGCTAGACCACGACTAGCTTATTCAGATACGCAGTATTTT
CDR3: CSARPRLAYSDTQYF
size: -
D: TRBD2
J: TRBJ2-3
V: TRBV20-1

DNA: TGTGCCAGCTGTTCCGCCGGGACAGCGAACACTGAAGCTTTCTTT
CDR3: CASCSAGTANTEAFF
size: -
D: TRBD1
J: TRBJ1-1
V: TRBV6-5

DNA: TGTGCCAGCCAACAAAGTGGGACAGGGCGGTATGGCTACACCTTC
CDR3: CASQQSGTGRYGYTF
size: -
D: TRBD1
J: TRBJ1-2
V: TRBV2

DNA: TGTGCCAGCAGCGGACTCAGGGGGCAGGACTATGGCTACACCTTC
CDR3: CASSGLRGQDYGYTF
size: -
D: TRBD1
J: TRBJ1-2
V: TRBV27

DNA: TGTGCCAGCAGCCAAGATACACAAAGCGGGGGGACCAATGAGCAGTTCTTC
CDR3: CASSQDTQSGGTNEQFF
size: -
D: TRBD2
J: TRBJ2-1
V: TRBV3-1

DNA: TGTGCCAGCAGCTTACGGGTGGCGGACAGGGACCTTTACGAGCAGTACTTC
CDR3: CASSLRVADRDLYEQYF
size: few
D: TRBD1
J: TRBJ2-7
V: TRBV7-9

DNA: TGCAGTGCTAGAGTGAAGGGTTCGGGCTATGGCTACACCTTC
CDR3: CSARVKGSGYGYTF
size: -
D: -
J: TRBJ1-2
V: TRBV20-1

DNA: TGTGCCAGCAGAAGGCAGGGTACGGGCAATCAGCCCCAGCATTTT
CDR3: CASRRQGTGNQPQHF
size: -
D: -
J: TRBJ1-5
V: TRBV6-1

DNA: TGCAGCGTTGAAGGCCAGGGGGGTGAGCAGTACTTC
CDR3: CSVEGQGGEQYF
size: -
D: -
J: TRBJ2-7
V: TRBV29-1